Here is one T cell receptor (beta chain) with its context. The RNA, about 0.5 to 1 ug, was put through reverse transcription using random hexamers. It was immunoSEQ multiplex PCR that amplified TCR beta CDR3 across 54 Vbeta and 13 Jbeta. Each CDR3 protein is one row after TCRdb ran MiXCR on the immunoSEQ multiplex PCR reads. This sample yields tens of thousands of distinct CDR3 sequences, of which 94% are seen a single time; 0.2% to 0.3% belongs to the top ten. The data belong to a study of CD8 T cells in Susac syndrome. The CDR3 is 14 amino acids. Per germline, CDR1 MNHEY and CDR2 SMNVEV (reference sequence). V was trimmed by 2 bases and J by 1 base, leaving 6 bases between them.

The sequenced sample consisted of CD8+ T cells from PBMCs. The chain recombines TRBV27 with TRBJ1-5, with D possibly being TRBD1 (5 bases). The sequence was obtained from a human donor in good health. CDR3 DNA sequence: TGTGCCAGCAGTTTAAGGGGAAGCAATCAGCCCCAGCATTTT. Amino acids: CASSLRGSNQPQHF.